The sample holds a few counts of the clone carrying this T cell receptor (beta chain). Its antigen is as yet unknown. The V end was cut by 3 bases, the J end by 6 bases, with 11 bases between. Germline-derived CDR1 and CDR2 are LNHDA and SQIVND (reference sequence). CDR3 length: 13 amino acids. TCR beta CDR3 sequences were amplified from RNA transcripts. The TCR CDR3 was amplified in a first-round RT-PCR using the HTBI primer set. TCRdb used MiXCR to reprocess the multiplex PCR reads, holding one entry per CDR3 protein. The sample lists 550,000 to 850,000 distinct CDR3 sequences; 15% to 20% were seen once. This entry comes from a study of T cells in Graves' hyperthyroidism and ophthalmopathy. Study-level findings and limits: Separating ophthalmopathy from stable hyperthyroidism was achieved by a 13 V-J model. Within blood appeared most thyroid clonotypes that had expanded above 0.001. Ophthalmopathy, which appeared later, was predicted by the model a median about 6.8 months before onset.

In patients aged 18 to 65, hyperthyroidism was newly diagnosed, with duration under 2 months. The origin of this receptor is a woman aged 45-60 years with Graves' hyperthyroidism that later progressed to Graves' ophthalmopathy. This chain joins TRBV19 and TRBJ1-1; D not certain. The source material was blood. This CDR3 reads CASSIVGLAEAFF. CDR3 sequence (DNA): TGTGCCAGTAGTATTGTGGGTTTGGCTGAAGCTTTCTTT.